This TCR beta chain was sequenced for a study of T cell responses to AZD1222 COVID-19 vaccine. General study points: Mapped onto spike, vaccine-associated CD4 TCRs spanned it and were dominant at 160-218 and 743-854. Seropositive status at baseline applied to only 5 or 6 AZD1222 recipients. Targets within unmutated variant regions were reportedly found for nearly half of spike-specific TCRs.

Concerning this clone: Its antigen is currently unknown.

Generated by immunoSEQ multiplex PCR, the TCRdb table keeps only in-frame clones and is missing some. The repertoire holds fewer than 85,000 clones, with approximately 92% as singletons. The TCR sequence derives from an adult who received the AZD1222 COVID-19 vaccine. Sequenced material: peripheral blood, taken 28 days after the second AZD1222 dose.

The CDR3 DNA reads TGTGCCAGTAGTATACGGGCAGGGGGCGCCAATCAGCCCCAGCATTTT. Translated: CASSIRAGGANQPQHF. V gene TRBV19 combines with J gene TRBJ1-5; 8 bases match TRBD1. The CDR3 runs 16 residues. Germline V lookup: CDR1 LNHDA, CDR2 SQIVND (reference sequence). Trimming cost V 2 bases and J 3 bases; bases outside gene matches: 6. The variable domain in full, completed from reference TRBV19 and TRBJ1-5, reads DGGITQSPKYLFRKEGQNVTLSCEQNLNHDAMYWYRQDPGQGLRLIYYSQIVNDFQKGDIAEGYSVSREKKESFPLTVTSAQKNPTAFYLCASSIRAGGANQPQHFGDGTRLSIL.